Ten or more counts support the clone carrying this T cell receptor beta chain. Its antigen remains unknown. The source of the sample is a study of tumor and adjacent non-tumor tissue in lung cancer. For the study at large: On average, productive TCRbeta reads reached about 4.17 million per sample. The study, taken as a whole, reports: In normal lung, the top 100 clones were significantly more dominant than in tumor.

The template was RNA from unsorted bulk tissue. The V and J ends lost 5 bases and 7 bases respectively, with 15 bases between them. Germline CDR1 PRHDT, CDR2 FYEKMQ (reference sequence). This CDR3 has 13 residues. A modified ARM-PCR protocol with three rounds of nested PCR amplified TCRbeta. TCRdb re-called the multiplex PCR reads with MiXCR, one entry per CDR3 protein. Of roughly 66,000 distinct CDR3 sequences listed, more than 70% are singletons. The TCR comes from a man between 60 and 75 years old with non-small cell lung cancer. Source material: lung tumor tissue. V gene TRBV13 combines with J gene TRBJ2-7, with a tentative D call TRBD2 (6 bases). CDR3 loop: CASSPSGAGEQYF. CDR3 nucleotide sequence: TGTGCCAGCAGCCCCAGTGGGGCGGGAGAGCAGTACTTC.